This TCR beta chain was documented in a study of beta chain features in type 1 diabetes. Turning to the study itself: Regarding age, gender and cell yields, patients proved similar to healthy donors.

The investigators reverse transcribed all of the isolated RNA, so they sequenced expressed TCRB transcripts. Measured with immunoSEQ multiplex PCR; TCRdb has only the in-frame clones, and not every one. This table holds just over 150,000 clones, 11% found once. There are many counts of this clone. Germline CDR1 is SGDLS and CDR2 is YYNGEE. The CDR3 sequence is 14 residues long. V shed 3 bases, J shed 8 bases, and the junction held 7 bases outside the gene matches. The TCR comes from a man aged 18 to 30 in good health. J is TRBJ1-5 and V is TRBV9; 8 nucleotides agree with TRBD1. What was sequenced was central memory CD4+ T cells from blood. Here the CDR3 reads CASSAGQGWEPQHF. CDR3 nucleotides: TGTGCCAGCAGCGCCGGACAGGGTTGGGAGCCCCAGCATTTT.